The next 26 T cell receptor beta chains were all read from a single sample in a study of T-cell reconstitution after alpha-beta-depleted transplantation in children. Construction of the TCRbeta library involved unique molecular identifiers. TCRdb called the PCR reads again in MiXCR, with one record for every CDR3 protein. The table records about 500,000 distinct CDR3 sequences, 32% of them present only once. The specimen comprised PBMCs from the stem cell graft donor, sampled from the stem cell graft. These receptor sequences come from a human donor who donated a stem cell graft to a child with aplastic anemia.

This clonotype was seen a handful of times. The chain has TRBV5-4 and TRBJ2-7; TRBD1 agrees at 12 bases. Germline V gene sequence: CDR1 SGHNT, CDR2 YYREEE (reference sequence). This CDR3 is built from 17 residues. Trimming took 5 bases from V and 2 from J; bases not matched to a gene: 11. CDR3 DNA: TGTGCCAGCAGTCCCGGGACAGGGGGCGCGGATCCCTACGAGCAGTACTTC. It specifies CASSPGTGGADPYEQYF.

V is TRBV25-1 and J is TRBJ1-2, with 7 bases aligning to TRBD1. After removal of 2 bases from V and 0 bases from J, the junction contained 9 bases not matched to a gene. Germline loops: CDR1 MGHDK, CDR2 SYGVNS. CDR3 size: 17 residues. The CDR3 loop reads CASSELTGNGTNYGYTF. The CDR3 bases are TGTGCCAGCAGTGAACTGACAGGGAATGGGACTAACTATGGCTACACCTTC.

The V and J genes are TRBV4-1 and TRBJ1-2; D perhaps matches TRBD1 (5 bases). The germline V and J ends were trimmed by 1 base and 0 bases, with 18 bases remaining between them. The CDR3 consists of 18 residues. Germline V gene sequence: CDR1 MGHRA, CDR2 YSYEKL. The DNA for the CDR3 is TGCGCCAGCAGCCAAGTCGTGGCCCGCAGGGAGACTAACTATGGCTACACCTTC. Its translation: CASSQVVARRETNYGYTF.

This clonotype was observed a few times. At one end the junction does not follow the germline gene, possibly because of a read error. The rearrangement links TRBV18 to TRBJ1-3; 7 nucleotides line up with TRBD1. The V gene's germline CDR1 is KGHSH and CDR2 LQKENI. This CDR3 has 16 amino acids. The CDR3 region is CASSPPGQRLVNTIYF. CDR3 nucleotides: TGTGCCAGCTCCCCACCGGGACAGCGCCTTGTAAACACCATATATTTT.

This sequence joins TRBV6-2 or TRBV6-3 and TRBJ1-4; D possibly corresponds to TRBD1 (6 bases). Germline CDR1 and CDR2: MNHEY and SVGEGT. Trimming took off 4 bases at V and 11 bases at J, with 11 bases between the two ends. This CDR3 is 12 amino acids long. CDR3 region: CASSSYREKLFF. In nucleotides, the CDR3 is TGTGCCAGCAGTTCCTACAGGGAGAAACTGTTTTTT.

In its sample, this clonotype was seen a few times. This chain's CDR3 is CASSIAGTENSNYGYTF. The CDR3 DNA is TGTGCCAGTAGTATTGCCGGGACAGAAAATTCTAACTATGGCTACACCTTC. The V gene is TRBV19, the J gene TRBJ1-2, with 7 bases that match TRBD1. The CDR3 runs to 17 residues. The germline V gene has CDR1 LNHDA and CDR2 SQIVND (reference sequence). The V gene end was trimmed by 3 bases and the J gene end by 0 bases; junction bases not matched to a gene: 10.

This clonotype was seen at least ten times. The chain has TRBV20-1 and TRBJ1-2; D is unclear. Germline-derived CDR1 and CDR2 are DFQATT and SNEGSKA (reference sequence). The CDR3 covers 10 residues. V gave up 4 bases and J gave up 7 bases, with 7 bases separating them. The CDR3 here is CSAIKPGYTF. The CDR3 DNA follows: TGCAGTGCTATTAAACCTGGCTACACCTTC.

The chain is built from TRBV11-3 and TRBJ2-3; 12 bases match TRBD2. V lost 5 bases to trimming and J lost 3 bases; unmatched junction nucleotides: 6. The CDR3 runs to 16 residues. Germline CDR1 is SGHNT and CDR2 is YENEEA. The CDR3 sequence: CASSKTSGSGTDTQYF. Here the CDR3 DNA reads TGTGCCAGCAGCAAGACTAGCGGGAGTGGTACAGATACGCAGTATTTT. Full variable domain (rest looked up from reference TRBV11-3 and TRBJ2-3): EAGVVQSPRYKIIEKKQPVAFWCNPISGHNTLYWYLQNLGQGPELLIRYENEEAVDDSQLPKDRFSAERLKGVDSTLKIQPAELGDSAVYLCASSKTSGSGTDTQYFGPGTRLTVL.

There are a few counts of this clonotype. This chain uses TRBV20-1 with TRBJ2-7; 8 bases align to TRBD2. This CDR3 has 15 residues. Looked up from germline, CDR1 is DFQATT and CDR2 is SNEGSKA (reference sequence). V dropped 5 bases and J dropped 1; count of bases not matched to a gene: 10. The CDR3 region is CSADSSGPLSYEQYF. CDR3 sequence (DNA): TGCAGTGCTGATTCTAGCGGGCCTCTGTCCTACGAGCAGTACTTC.

The gene calls are TRBV15 and TRBJ2-1; 9 nucleotides agree with TRBD2. Losses at the gene ends were 1 base for V and 2 bases for J; bases not matched to a gene: 6. The CDR3 extends over 17 amino acids. Germline V gives CDR1 LNHNV, CDR2 YYDKDF (reference sequence). Here the CDR3 reads CATSRVIAGEPYNEQFF. DNA for the CDR3: TGTGCCACCAGCAGAGTCATAGCGGGAGAACCCTACAATGAGCAGTTCTTC.

J is TRBJ1-1 and V is TRBV29-1; a weak D match, TRBD1 (6 bases). Trimming pared 7 bases from V and 5 bases from J, leaving 17 bases between. Germline-derived CDR1 and CDR2 are SQVTM and ANQGSEA. CDR3 size: 13 residues. The CDR3 here is CSGKDSGATEAFF. CDR3 DNA sequence: TGCAGCGGGAAAGATTCGGGGGCTACTGAAGCTTTCTTT.

This chain links TRBV7-6 with TRBJ2-1; 7 bases line up with TRBD2. The CDR3 is made up of 15 amino acids. The germline gives CDR1 SGHVS, CDR2 FNYEAQ. With 4 bases clipped from V and 7 bases from J, the junction kept 10 bases outside the gene matches. CDR3 sequence (DNA): TGTGCCAGCAGCTCCTACCCAGGACTAGAGAATGAGCAGTTCTTC. Translated, it gives CASSSYPGLENEQFF.

This clonotype has only a few counts. This rearrangement joins TRBV12-3 or TRBV12-4 to TRBJ2-3, with 9 bases that match TRBD1. The J segment lost 6 bases and the V segment lost 3 bases, leaving 10 bases of the junction unmatched. The CDR3 loop spans 16 amino acids. The CDR3 DNA reads as TGTGCCAGCAGTTTGGGGGGGACAGGGAAAAGGGATACGCAGTATTTT. Protein: CASSLGGTGKRDTQYF.

In this sample, this clonotype turned up a few times. The chain couples TRBV29-1 to TRBJ2-1; 13 nucleotides line up with TRBD2. Trimming cost V 7 bases and J 9 bases; bases outside gene matches: 3. CDR1 and CDR2 from the germline V gene are SQVTM and ANQGSEA. This CDR3 is built from 12 residues. The CDR3 reads CSGGTSGIEQFF. For the CDR3, the DNA is TGCAGCGGTGGGACTAGCGGGATTGAGCAGTTCTTC.

The chain recombines TRBV15 with TRBJ2-7; 8 bases fit TRBD1. Trimming at V came to 5 bases and at J to 7 bases, leaving 13 bases not matched to a gene. Germline CDR1 reads LNHNV; CDR2 reads YYDKDF (reference sequence). The CDR3 consists of 15 residues. The CDR3 DNA is TGTGCCACCAGCCCAGGGACAGGAGTAAGTTGGGAGCAGTACTTC. Encoded protein: CATSPGTGVSWEQYF.

This clonotype was detected only a few times. This chain joins TRBV20-1 and TRBJ2-3, with 13 bases lining up with TRBD2. This CDR3 has 13 residues. Trimming removed 5 bases from V and 8 bases from J; junction bases left unmatched: 4. Germline V gene lookup returns CDR1 DFQATT and CDR2 SNEGSKA (reference sequence). For the CDR3, the DNA is TGCAGTGCTGGCGGGACTAGCGGGACTACGCAGTATTTT. It codes for CSAGGTSGTTQYF.

This clonotype was seen a few times. The CDR3 does not close with the conserved phenylalanine or tryptophan, likely indicating a read error. It is unclear where the CDR3 begins or ends on the DNA, so no DNA is shown, and the CDR3 is as TCRdb lists it. V gene TRBV19 combines with J gene TRBJ2-1. Germline loops: CDR1 LNHDA, CDR2 SQIVND (reference sequence). A total of 12 residues make up the CDR3, ends included. CDR3 in amino acids: CASSIDGSELRL.

This clonotype was seen at least ten times. This chain joins TRBV12-3 or TRBV12-4 and TRBJ1-1; D is unresolved. The CDR3 runs to 14 residues. V was pared by 1 base and J by 0 bases, with 6 bases between. The CDR3 is CASSLGTLNTEAFF. The DNA for the CDR3 is TGTGCCAGCAGTTTAGGCACCTTGAACACTGAAGCTTTCTTT.

The chain links TRBV2 to TRBJ2-3; D possibly matches TRBD1 or TRBD2 (5 bases each). The CDR3 is 13 amino acids. Per germline, CDR1 SNHLY and CDR2 FYNNEI. Deletions cut 9 bases from V and 2 bases from J, with 12 bases between. The CDR3, as DNA: TGTGCCAGACGGGACGGAACCACAGATACGCAGTATTTT. Encoded protein: CARRDGTTDTQYF.

The chain has TRBV20-1 and TRBJ2-1, with D perhaps matching TRBD2 (5 bases). CDR1 is DFQATT and CDR2 is SNEGSKA in the germline V gene (reference sequence). V dropped 1 base and J dropped 6 bases, with 13 bases sitting between them. This CDR3 is 14 amino acids long. Here the CDR3 DNA reads TGCAGTGCTAGAGGGACTTCCAAAGCCAATGAGCAGTTCTTC. Residues: CSARGTSKANEQFF.

CDR3 coding DNA: TGTGCCAGCTCACCACAGCCCGTTTCAGGGAATGAGCAGTTCTTC. Protein product: CASSPQPVSGNEQFF. The V gene is TRBV18, the J gene TRBJ2-1, with a weak D call TRBD1 (5 bases). V dropped 1 base and J dropped 7 bases, with 14 bases sitting between them. The CDR3 has 15 amino acids. CDR1 is KGHSH, CDR2 LQKENI, per germline.

This clonotype was observed a few times. This sequence joins TRBV7-9 and TRBJ2-1; TRBD2 matches 10 bases. The germline CDR1 and CDR2 sequences are SEHNR and FQNEAQ (reference sequence). The V and J ends lost 5 bases and 8 bases, in that order; junction bases with no gene match: 6. This CDR3 contains 14 residues. The CDR3 loop is CASSRTGTSDEQFF. CDR3 sequence (DNA): TGTGCCAGCAGCCGAACCGGGACTAGCGATGAGCAGTTCTTC.

The chain carries TRBV5-1 and TRBJ2-3; a possible D gene is TRBD1 (6 bases). The CDR3 covers 14 residues. Trimming removed 6 bases from V and 1 base from J, with 12 bases in between. CDR1 and CDR2 from the germline V gene are SGHRS and YFSETQ. CDR3 nucleotide sequence: TGCGCCAGCACCCGGACAGCCGGCACAGATACGCAGTATTTT. Translating gives CASTRTAGTDTQYF.

This clonotype was recorded many times. The rearrangement uses TRBV29-1 and TRBJ1-2; D unresolved. V gave up 3 bases and J gave up 5 bases, with 10 bases separating them. The CDR3 has 12 residues. Germline loops: CDR1 SQVTM, CDR2 ANQGSEA. The CDR3 sequence is CSVDPARYGYTF. The CDR3 region has the DNA TGCAGCGTTGATCCCGCCCGATATGGCTACACCTTC.

The chain carries TRBV7-9 and TRBJ1-1; a weak D match, TRBD1 (6 bases). V was clipped by 1 base and J by 6 bases, with 12 bases between them. CDR3 length: 14 residues. The germline V gene encodes CDR1 SEHNR and CDR2 FQNEAQ (reference sequence). The CDR3 DNA sequence: TGTGCCAGCAGCTTAGACAGGGAAGGTCCTGAAGCTTTCTTT. This encodes CASSLDREGPEAFF.

This clonotype was counted only a few times. The chain couples TRBV9 to TRBJ1-2, with D uncertain. The CDR3 loop spans 13 amino acids. V was cut by 0 bases and J by 13 bases, with 16 bases left in between. Per germline, CDR1 SGDLS and CDR2 YYNGEE. CDR3 DNA sequence: TGTGCCAGCAGCGTAGATGTCGGGCATCGCCCCACCTTC. Its protein is CASSVDVGHRPTF. The full variable domain, completed using reference TRBV9 and TRBJ1-2, is DSGVTQTPKHLITATGQRVTLRCSPRSGDLSVYWYQQSLDQGLQFLIQYYNGEERAKGNILERFSAQQFPDLHSELNLSSLELGDSALYFCASSVDVGHRPTFGSGTRLTVV.